The 18 T cell receptor beta chains below all came from one sample that was sequenced in a study of blood T cell repertoires in COVID-19 (dated by TCRdb to the early 2020s). The library was built by means of the immunoSEQ multiplex PCR assay. Held by TCRdb, this immuneACCESS table contains in-frame sequences only and omits some clones. Under half of the omission traces to an unresolved V gene where checked; the cause of the rest is unknown. The sample records roughly 350,000 clones, about 90% of which are singletons. Around 9.3% of the sample is in the top ten clones. The specimen was peripheral blood. These receptors originate from a woman aged 25 to 39 with COVID-19, enrolled during active disease.

V is TRBV27 and J is TRBJ2-3; 8 nucleotides agree with TRBD2. Germline-derived CDR1 and CDR2 are MNHEY and SMNVEV (reference sequence). The CDR3 is made up of 15 amino acids. The V gene end was trimmed by 7 bases and the J gene end by 0 bases; junction bases not matched to a gene: 6. The CDR3 loop is CASNPTSGSTDTQYF. CDR3 DNA: TGTGCCAGCAATCCCACTAGCGGTAGCACAGATACGCAGTATTTT.

The J gene is TRBJ2-3, the V gene TRBV9, with TRBD2 matching 8 bases. Germline CDR1 and CDR2: SGDLS and YYNGEE. The V segment lost 4 bases and the J segment 2 bases; nucleotides outside the gene matches: 6. The CDR3 loop spans 15 amino acids. DNA of the CDR3: TGTGCCAGCAGCCGGACTAGCACCCTCACAGATACGCAGTATTTT. Translated: CASSRTSTLTDTQYF.

The chain combines TRBV28 with TRBJ2-1; 8 nucleotides match TRBD2. Looked up from germline, CDR1 is MDHEN and CDR2 is SYDVKM. The ends lost 5 bases at V and 6 bases at J; junction bases unmatched: 6. The CDR3 is 14 residues long. The CDR3 region is CASSRGTSPNEQFF. The DNA for the CDR3 is TGTGCCAGCAGTAGAGGGACTAGTCCCAATGAGCAGTTCTTC.

The V call is TRBV4-2, the J call TRBJ2-3, with TRBD2 matching over 11 bases. This CDR3 region has 17 residues. Germline values: CDR1 LGHNA, CDR2 YNFKEQ. Trimming cost V 0 bases and J 7 bases; bases outside gene matches: 9. CDR3 nucleotide sequence: TGTGCCAGCAGCCAAGATCCCCTAGCGGGAGGTAGCTATACGCAGTATTTT. Its protein is CASSQDPLAGGSYTQYF.

The chain couples TRBV11-3 to TRBJ1-4; 8 bases are shared with TRBD1. The V segment lost 8 bases and the J segment 4 bases; nucleotides outside the gene matches: 6. Germline CDR1 reads SGHNT; CDR2 reads YENEEA. This CDR3 is 14 amino acids long. In DNA, the CDR3 is TGTGCCAGCGGACCAGGGACAGGTAATGAAAAACTGTTTTTT. Its protein product is CASGPGTGNEKLFF.

This chain uses TRBV2 with TRBJ1-5; 8 nucleotides match TRBD1. Losses at the gene ends were 8 bases for V and 4 bases for J; bases not matched to a gene: 7. This CDR3 is built from 14 residues. The germline V gene has CDR1 SNHLY and CDR2 FYNNEI. CDR3 DNA sequence: TGTGCCAGCGCCGGGACAGGACCTAATCAGCCCCAGCATTTT. Its protein is CASAGTGPNQPQHF. Complete variable domain (other parts from reference TRBV2 and TRBJ1-5): EPEVTQTPSHQVTQMGQEVILRCVPISNHLYFYWYRQILGQKVEFLVSFYNNEISEKSEIFDDQFSVERPDGSNFTLKIRSTKLEDSAMYFCASAGTGPNQPQHFGDGTRLSIL.

The chain couples TRBV6-5 to TRBJ1-1, with no clear D. V shed 5 bases and J shed 1 base, with 8 bases lying between them. The germline V gene has CDR1 MNHEY and CDR2 SVGAGI. This CDR3 contains 13 residues. In DNA, the CDR3 is TGTGCCAGCAGTCTACCGGGGAACACTGAAGCTTTCTTT. This sequence encodes CASSLPGNTEAFF.

This clone was counted only a few times. V gene TRBV6-6 combines with J gene TRBJ2-1, with 10 bases matching TRBD2. V trimming: 6 bases; J trimming: 3 bases; junction bases outside the gene matches: 8. Germline CDR1 and CDR2: MNHNY and SVGAGI (reference sequence). The CDR3 length is 16 residues. CDR3 amino acids: CASRRGLAGVYNEQFF. DNA of the CDR3: TGTGCCAGCAGGAGAGGCCTAGCGGGAGTCTACAATGAGCAGTTCTTC.

Written as DNA, the CDR3 is TGTGCCAGCAAGAGGAGGCCGGGGGAGACCCAGTACTTC. Its protein is CASKRRPGETQYF. V is TRBV6-5 and J is TRBJ2-5, with D perhaps matching TRBD2 (5 bases). Germline CDR1 is MNHEY and CDR2 is SVGAGI. The germline V and J ends were trimmed by 7 bases and 5 bases, with 14 bases remaining between them. This CDR3 is built from 13 residues.

This rearrangement joins TRBV19 to TRBJ1-4; 7 bases are a match to TRBD1. The CDR3 covers 14 residues. V lost 3 bases to trimming and J lost 7 bases; unmatched junction nucleotides: 5. CDR1 is LNHDA, CDR2 SQIVND, per germline (reference sequence). The CDR3 bases are TGTGCCAGTAGTATTACAGGGGAACTTGAAAAACTGTTTTTT. Its protein product is CASSITGELEKLFF.

The chain joins TRBV7-9 to TRBJ1-6; D not certain. Deletions cut 5 bases from V and 5 bases from J, with 10 bases between. Germline CDR1 is SEHNR and CDR2 is FQNEAQ (reference sequence). The CDR3 runs to 14 residues. The CDR3 DNA reads as TGTGCCAGCAGCGCGGCGCGGAATAATTCACCCCTCCACTTT. This sequence encodes CASSAARNNSPLHF.

The J gene is TRBJ1-5, the V gene TRBV29-1, with D tentatively TRBD1 (5 bases). CDR1 is SQVTM, CDR2 ANQGSEA, per germline. The V gene lost 5 bases and the J gene lost 5 bases, with 13 bases spanning the gap. This CDR3 contains 13 residues. For the CDR3, the DNA is TGCAGCGTTTCTGGGGGGACGGATCAGCCCCAGCATTTT. This sequence encodes CSVSGGTDQPQHF.

The chain links TRBV5-1 to TRBJ1-1, with a tentative D call TRBD1 (5 bases). CDR1 and CDR2 from the germline V gene are SGHRS and YFSETQ. Trimming stripped 0 bases from V and 4 bases from J, with 13 bases between. CDR3 length: 15 residues. The CDR3 bases are TGCGCCAGCAGCTTGGAGGGGATTGGTACCACTGAAGCTTTCTTT. Protein product: CASSLEGIGTTEAFF.

The chain employs TRBV27 and TRBJ2-5; 10 bases are a match to TRBD2. The length of the CDR3 is 14 residues. Germline V lookup: CDR1 MNHEY, CDR2 SMNVEV (reference sequence). Losses at the gene ends were 7 bases for V and 5 bases for J; bases not matched to a gene: 7. The CDR3 bases are TGTGCCAGCAAGGGAGCGGGAGGGGCGGAGACCCAGTACTTC. Protein product: CASKGAGGAETQYF.

This clone was detected only a few times. This sequence joins TRBV5-1 and TRBJ1-6; no clear D. Germline CDR1 is SGHRS and CDR2 is YFSETQ. Trimming removed 0 bases from V and 8 bases from J, with 6 bases in between. The CDR3 has 13 amino acids. The CDR3 protein is CASSLEPDSPLHF. CDR3 DNA: TGCGCCAGCAGCTTGGAGCCGGATTCACCCCTCCACTTT.

The chain joins TRBV5-4 to TRBJ2-1; 7 positions agree with TRBD2. Germline V gives CDR1 SGHNT, CDR2 YYREEE (reference sequence). The CDR3 length is 15 residues. The V and J ends lost 0 bases and 7 bases, in that order; junction bases with no gene match: 7. The CDR3 sequence: CASSLGGPGGNEQFF. The CDR3 nucleotides read TGTGCCAGCAGCTTGGGCGGCCCCGGGGGGAATGAGCAGTTCTTC.

The genes are TRBV29-1 and TRBJ2-1; no definite D call. CDR1 is SQVTM, CDR2 ANQGSEA, per germline. This CDR3 contains 13 residues. Trimming removed 4 bases from V and 4 bases from J, with 11 bases in between. The CDR3 sequence is CSVVAENYNEQFF. CDR3 coding DNA: TGCAGCGTTGTGGCAGAAAATTACAATGAGCAGTTCTTC.

The gene calls are TRBV2 and TRBJ1-6; 9 bases align to TRBD1. In germline, CDR1 is SNHLY, CDR2 FYNNEI. This CDR3 region has 15 residues. Trimming at V came to 5 bases and at J to 7 bases, leaving 6 bases not matched to a gene. The CDR3 here is CASSLKGQGNSPLHF. The CDR3 bases are TGTGCCAGCAGTTTAAAGGGACAGGGAAATTCACCCCTCCACTTT.